Below are 26 T cell receptor beta chains sequenced from a single sample in a study of shared clonotypes between healthy human individuals. Sequenced by immunoSEQ multiplex PCR; TCRdb stores in-frame clones only, minus some. This sample yields approximately 640,000 clones, of which about two thirds are seen a single time; approximately 1.8% belongs to the top ten. Sequenced: memory CD4+ T cells sorted from blood. The sample's subset: CD45RA-negative fraction. The source of these receptors is a woman aged 25-40 years in good health.

V usage is TRBV5-4 and J usage is TRBJ2-3, with 9 bases aligning to TRBD1. This CDR3 has 16 amino acids. J was trimmed by 2 bases and V by 5 bases; bases with no gene match: 9. Germline CDR1 and CDR2: SGHNT and YYREEE (reference sequence). The CDR3 bases are TGTGCCAGCAGTCTAGGGGGGACAGGGACCACAGATACGCAGTATTTT. Translating it yields CASSLGGTGTTDTQYF.

This chain uses TRBV19 with TRBJ1-1, with D uncertain. Germline V gene data show CDR1 as LNHDA and CDR2 as SQIVND (reference sequence). Between the trimmed V and J ends, which lost 5 bases and 1 base, there was a span of 8 bases. The CDR3 spans 13 residues. CDR3 DNA sequence: TGTGCCAGTAGTCTGCAAGCGAACACTGAAGCTTTCTTT. Its translation is CASSLQANTEAFF. Supplemented by reference TRBV19 and TRBJ1-1, the full variable domain reads DGGITQSPKYLFRKEGQNVTLSCEQNLNHDAMYWYRQDPGQGLRLIYYSQIVNDFQKGDIAEGYSVSREKKESFPLTVTSAQKNPTAFYLCASSLQANTEAFFGQGTRLTVV.

The rearrangement uses TRBV7-3 and TRBJ2-3; the match to TRBD2 covers 7 bases. The CDR3 consists of 16 residues. Germline-derived CDR1 and CDR2 are SGHTA and FQGTGA. V dropped 2 bases and J dropped 2; count of bases not matched to a gene: 7. In nucleotides, the CDR3 is TGTGCCAGCAGCTTACTTGGAGCGGGACTCACAGATACGCAGTATTTT. Translating it yields CASSLLGAGLTDTQYF.

The sample holds a few counts of this clone. The chain employs TRBV28 and TRBJ1-2, with a weak D call TRBD1 (6 bases). Trimming stripped 7 bases from V and 4 bases from J, with 19 bases between. The CDR3 sequence is 15 residues long. CDR1 and CDR2 from the germline V gene are MDHEN and SYDVKM. The CDR3 coding sequence is TGTGCCAGCAAGTACCTCGGGGGGCGTCCCTATGGCTACACCTTC. This codes for CASKYLGGRPYGYTF.

This rearrangement joins TRBV7-9 to TRBJ1-1, with D unresolved. The CDR3 totals 15 residues. From germline, CDR1 is SEHNR and CDR2 FQNEAQ (reference sequence). V lost 5 bases and J 1 base, leaving 14 bases between the germline ends. The DNA of the CDR3 is TGTGCCAGCAGCGCCATGGCTTTTGAGAACACTGAAGCTTTCTTT. It specifies CASSAMAFENTEAFF. The complete variable domain, with remaining parts taken from reference TRBV7-9 and TRBJ1-1, reads DTGVSQNPRHKITKRGQNVTFRCDPISEHNRLYWYRQTLGQGPEFLTYFQNEAQLEKSRLLSDRFSAERPKGSFSTLEIQRTEQGDSAMYLCASSAMAFENTEAFFGQGTRLTVV.

This clone was detected only a few times. This sample also contains other DNA sequences that code for the same CDR3. The V and J genes are TRBV7-2 and TRBJ2-7; 13 nucleotides line up with TRBD2. The V gene's germline CDR1 is SGHTA and CDR2 FQGNSA. This CDR3 has 15 amino acids. With V trimmed by 5 bases and J by 2 bases, 3 bases remained unmatched. The DNA for the CDR3 is TGTGCCAGCAGCGTTGGACTAGCGGGGGCCTACGAGCAGTACTTC. Translation gives CASSVGLAGAYEQYF.

This chain joins TRBV6-1 and TRBJ2-2, with 9 positions matching TRBD1. CDR1 and CDR2 (germline): MNHNS, SASEGT. J gave up 4 bases and V 7 bases, and 7 bases lay outside the gene matches. This CDR3 comprises 15 residues. CDR3 loop: CASTLTGGLTGELFF. In DNA, the CDR3 is TGTGCCAGCACCCTCACAGGGGGCCTCACCGGGGAGCTGTTTTTT.

The chain employs TRBV28 and TRBJ2-1; 7 bases fit TRBD2. Trimming took 6 bases from V and 9 from J; bases not matched to a gene: 14. The V gene's germline CDR1 is MDHEN and CDR2 SYDVKM. CDR3 length: 15 residues. The CDR3 loop reads CASRTFGTGGFEQFF. CDR3 coding DNA: TGTGCCAGCAGAACCTTCGGGACCGGGGGGTTTGAGCAGTTCTTC.

The rearrangement joins TRBV28 to TRBJ2-7; unclear D gene. The V end lost 7 bases, the J end lost 5 bases, and 12 bases lay between the germline ends. CDR1 MDHEN and CDR2 SYDVKM come from the germline V gene. The CDR3 length is 12 residues. CDR3 sequence (DNA): TGTGCCAGCACCCCAGCACAAGACGAGCAGTACTTC. This translates into CASTPAQDEQYF. The variable domain in full, completed from reference TRBV28 and TRBJ2-7, reads DVKVTQSSRYLVKRTGEKVFLECVQDMDHENMFWYRQDPGLGLRLIYFSYDVKMKEKGDIPEGYSVSREKKERFSLILESASTNQTSMYLCASTPAQDEQYFGPGTRLTVT.

V gene TRBV6-6 combines with J gene TRBJ2-3; D call uncertain. The V gene lost 8 bases and the J gene lost 5 bases, with 11 bases spanning the gap. The CDR3 runs to 12 residues. The germline V gene encodes CDR1 MNHNY and CDR2 SVGAGI (reference sequence). This CDR3 reads CASAPSIDTQYF. CDR3 nucleotide sequence: TGTGCCAGCGCCCCTTCTATAGATACGCAGTATTTT.

The V gene is TRBV11-2, the J gene TRBJ2-1; 8 nucleotides agree with TRBD2. With V trimmed by 8 bases and J by 4 bases, 13 bases remained unmatched. The CDR3 length is 16 residues. CDR1 is SGHAT and CDR2 is FQNNGV in the germline V gene. The CDR3 region has the DNA TGTGCCAGCGCCGCTCGGGGGGGCGGAGTTTACAATGAGCAGTTCTTC. Encoded protein: CASAARGGGVYNEQFF.

This clone turned up a few times. This chain uses TRBV19 with TRBJ2-7; D possibly corresponds to TRBD2 (6 bases). Trimming removed 4 bases from V and 6 bases from J, with 10 bases in between. The V gene's germline CDR1 is LNHDA and CDR2 SQIVND (reference sequence). CDR3 length: 12 residues. The CDR3 loop reads CASSTTSREQYF. CDR3 coding DNA: TGTGCCAGTAGTACGACTAGTCGCGAGCAGTACTTC.

This clone was picked up many times. This chain joins TRBV7-2 and TRBJ2-2; 8 nucleotides agree with TRBD1. The length of the CDR3 is 15 residues. Per the germline V gene, CDR1 is SGHTA and CDR2 is FQGNSA. V lost 5 bases and J lost 4; bases outside the gene matches: 6. CDR3 region: CASSRDRRSTGELFF. DNA for the CDR3: TGTGCCAGCAGCCGGGACAGGCGTTCCACCGGGGAGCTGTTTTTT. The complete variable domain, with remaining parts taken from reference TRBV7-2 and TRBJ2-2, reads GAGVSQSPSNKVTEKGKDVELRCDPISGHTALYWYRQSLGQGLEFLIYFQGNSAPDKSGLPSDRFSAERTGGSVSTLTIQRTQQEDSAVYLCASSRDRRSTGELFFGEGSRLTVL.

The chain is built from TRBV5-1 and TRBJ2-7; D gene uncertain. Trimming took off 3 bases at V and 2 bases at J, with 6 bases between the two ends. This CDR3 region has 12 residues. The V gene's germline CDR1 is SGHRS and CDR2 YFSETQ. Here the CDR3 DNA reads TGCGCCAGCAGCTCAGACACCTACGAGCAGTACTTC. This codes for CASSSDTYEQYF.

V is TRBV5-4 and J is TRBJ1-4; 7 bases map to TRBD1. After removal of 4 bases from V and 6 bases from J, the junction contained 12 bases not matched to a gene. The CDR3 is 16 residues long. Per germline, CDR1 SGHNT and CDR2 YYREEE (reference sequence). CDR3 DNA sequence: TGTGCCAGCAGCCCGACAGGGCCCCGGGCGGATGAAAAACTGTTTTTT. Amino acids: CASSPTGPRADEKLFF.

V usage is TRBV2 and J usage is TRBJ2-7, with a weak D call TRBD1 (5 bases). V was shortened by 6 bases and J by 4 bases, with 10 bases between the two germline ends. This CDR3 is built from 12 residues. Germline-derived CDR1 and CDR2 are SNHLY and FYNNEI. The CDR3 reads CASRQTAYEQYF. The CDR3 DNA reads TGTGCCAGCAGACAGACAGCGTACGAGCAGTACTTC.

This sequence joins TRBV5-1 and TRBJ2-7; 11 bases agree with TRBD2. This CDR3 comprises 16 residues. The trim removed 4 bases at V and 1 base at J, leaving 7 bases unmatched. In germline, CDR1 is SGHRS, CDR2 YFSETQ. The CDR3: CASSRRTSGSSYEQYF. CDR3 DNA: TGCGCCAGCAGCCGAAGAACTAGCGGGAGTTCCTACGAGCAGTACTTC.

This rearrangement joins TRBV7-9 to TRBJ1-2, with D possibly matching TRBD1 (6 bases). Germline CDR1 and CDR2: SEHNR and FQNEAQ (reference sequence). The V and J ends lost 1 base and 5 bases respectively, with 17 bases between them. CDR3 length equals 16 residues. The CDR3 here is CASSLEFPGDVYGYTF. CDR3 DNA sequence: TGTGCCAGCAGCTTAGAGTTTCCAGGGGATGTTTATGGCTACACCTTC.

The chain uses TRBV2 and TRBJ2-2; 10 nucleotides line up with TRBD2. This CDR3 region has 16 residues. In germline, CDR1 is SNHLY, CDR2 FYNNEI. The V gene end was trimmed by 6 bases and the J gene end by 1 base; junction bases not matched to a gene: 5. The DNA for the CDR3 is TGTGCCAGCAGGGAGGGACTAGCGATGAACACCGGGGAGCTGTTTTTT. As protein: CASREGLAMNTGELFF.

As to this clone: Other DNA sequences in the same sample also yield this CDR3. The chain joins TRBV5-1 to TRBJ2-5; 10 bases map to TRBD1. The CDR3 extends over 16 amino acids. The germline V gene encodes CDR1 SGHRS and CDR2 YFSETQ. V was clipped by 0 bases and J by 3 bases; unmatched bases: 5. CDR3 region: CASSLGTGGVKETQYF. The CDR3 nucleotides read TGCGCCAGCAGCTTGGGGACAGGGGGAGTCAAAGAGACCCAGTACTTC.

This sequence joins TRBV19 and TRBJ2-1; 12 bases line up with TRBD2. CDR3 length: 15 residues. Germline-derived CDR1 and CDR2 are LNHDA and SQIVND (reference sequence). Germline trimming cut 5 bases from V and 4 bases from J; bases unmatched to any gene: 3. The CDR3 nucleotides read TGTGCCAGTAGTCTAGCGGGAGGGGGTTACAATGAGCAGTTCTTC. Residues: CASSLAGGGYNEQFF.

The CDR3, as DNA: TGTGCCAGCAGTCCTGGGACAGGGGGCTTTTTGAACTATGGCTACACCTTC. Amino acid sequence: CASSPGTGGFLNYGYTF. The V call is TRBV25-1, the J call TRBJ1-2; 12 bases are a match to TRBD1. CDR1 and CDR2 from the germline V gene are MGHDK and SYGVNS. CDR3 length equals 17 residues. V lost 5 bases and J lost 2; bases outside the gene matches: 9.

This clone was found many times. The chain uses TRBV15 and TRBJ2-4, with D possibly matching TRBD1 (6 bases). The CDR3 contains 15 residues. Germline CDR1 reads LNHNV; CDR2 reads YYDKDF (reference sequence). Trimming cost V 2 bases and J 8 bases, with 16 bases left between them. The CDR3 DNA reads as TGTGCCACCAGCAGATCACAGGGCTTAGTGGACATTCAGTACTTC. Its translation is CATSRSQGLVDIQYF.

The gene calls are TRBV28 and TRBJ2-1; possibly TRBD1 for D (6 bases). V was clipped by 5 bases and J by 6 bases, with 14 bases between them. The length of the CDR3 is 14 residues. CDR1 and CDR2 (germline): MDHEN, SYDVKM. CDR3 sequence reads: CASSEPTGINEQFF. CDR3 nucleotides: TGTGCCAGCAGTGAACCCACAGGGATCAATGAGCAGTTCTTC.

This clone came up a few times. The chain uses TRBV28 and TRBJ2-7; 13 bases match TRBD2. Germline loops: CDR1 MDHEN, CDR2 SYDVKM. The ends lost 7 bases at V and 3 bases at J; junction bases unmatched: 6. The CDR3 runs to 15 residues. CDR3 amino acids: CASNRGLAGLYEQYF. The CDR3 DNA is TGTGCCAGCAATCGGGGACTAGCGGGGCTCTACGAGCAGTACTTC.

The chain employs TRBV28 and TRBJ2-7; 8 bases are shared with TRBD1. Unmatched junction bases numbered 17, after V lost 5 bases and J lost 5 bases. This CDR3 is built from 17 residues. In germline, CDR1 is MDHEN, CDR2 SYDVKM. CDR3 protein: CASSLGSGTGGLNEQYF. CDR3 DNA sequence: TGTGCCAGCAGTCTAGGGTCGGGGACAGGAGGCTTGAACGAGCAGTACTTC. The variable domain in full, with the rest retrieved from reference TRBV28 and TRBJ2-7, is DVKVTQSSRYLVKRTGEKVFLECVQDMDHENMFWYRQDPGLGLRLIYFSYDVKMKEKGDIPEGYSVSREKKERFSLILESASTNQTSMYLCASSLGSGTGGLNEQYFGPGTRLTVT.